This TCR beta chain was captured by sequencing in a study of T-cell memory formation after mild COVID-19. Study-level information: TCR clustering was largely donor specific. Findings and limits, study-wide: CD4/CD8 balance characterized clones contracting day 15 to 85, and CD4+ skew characterized later expanders. Clones that contracted clustered mainly in CM and EM if CD4+ and in EMRA if CD8+.

Trimming left V 4 bases short and J 1 base short, with 10 bases between. There are 14 residues in the CDR3. Germline lookup yields CDR1 LNHDA and CDR2 SQIVND (reference sequence). Comments on this clonotype: As yet, its antigen is unknown.

TCR alpha and TCR beta cDNA libraries carrying sample barcodes and UMIs came from 5'RACE with constant-segment primers. TCRdb ran MiXCR on the 5' RACE reads and lists one entry per CDR3 protein. The sample consists of fewer than 600,000 distinct CDR3 sequences, about 22% of them appearing once. The chain recombines TRBV19 with TRBJ1-1; D is unresolved. This clonotype originated in an adult woman who had mild COVID-19 (a few samples of this study predate the infection). Cell type and time point are not known. The source material was PBMCs or a T cell subset sorted from them (not recorded which). The CDR3 coding sequence is TGTGCCAGTAGTACCCCGGGCGCGAACACTGAAGCTTTCTTT. Amino acids: CASSTPGANTEAFF.